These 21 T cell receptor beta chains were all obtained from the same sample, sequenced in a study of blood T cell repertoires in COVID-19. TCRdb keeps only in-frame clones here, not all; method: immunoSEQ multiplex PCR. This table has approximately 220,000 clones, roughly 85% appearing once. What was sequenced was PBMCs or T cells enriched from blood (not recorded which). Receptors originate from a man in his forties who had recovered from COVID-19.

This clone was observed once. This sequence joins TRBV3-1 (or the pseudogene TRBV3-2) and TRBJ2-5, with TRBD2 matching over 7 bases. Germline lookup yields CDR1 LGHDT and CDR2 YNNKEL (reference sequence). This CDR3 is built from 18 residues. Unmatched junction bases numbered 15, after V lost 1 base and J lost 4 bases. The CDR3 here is CASSQGLAGTTVGETQYF. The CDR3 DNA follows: TGTGCCAGCAGCCAAGGGTTAGCGGGTACAACGGTGGGAGAGACCCAGTACTTC.

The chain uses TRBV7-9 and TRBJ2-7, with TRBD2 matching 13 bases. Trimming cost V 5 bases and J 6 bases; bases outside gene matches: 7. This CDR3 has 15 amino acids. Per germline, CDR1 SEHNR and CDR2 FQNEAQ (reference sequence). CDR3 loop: CASSATSGGIGEQYF. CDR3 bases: TGTGCCAGCAGCGCGACTAGCGGGGGGATTGGCGAGCAGTACTTC.

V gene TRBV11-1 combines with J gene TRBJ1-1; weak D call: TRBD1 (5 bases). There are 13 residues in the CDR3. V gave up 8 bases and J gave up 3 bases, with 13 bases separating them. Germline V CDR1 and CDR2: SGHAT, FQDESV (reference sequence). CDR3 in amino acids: CASLKGTHTEAFF. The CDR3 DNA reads TGTGCCAGCCTGAAAGGGACTCACACTGAAGCTTTCTTT.

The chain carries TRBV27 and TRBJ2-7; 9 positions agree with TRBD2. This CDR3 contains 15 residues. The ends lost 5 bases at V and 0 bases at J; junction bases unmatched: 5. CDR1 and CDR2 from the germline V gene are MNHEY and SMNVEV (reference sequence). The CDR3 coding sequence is TGTGCCAGCAGTGCCACTAGCGGGTTCTCCTACGAGCAGTACTTC. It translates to CASSATSGFSYEQYF.

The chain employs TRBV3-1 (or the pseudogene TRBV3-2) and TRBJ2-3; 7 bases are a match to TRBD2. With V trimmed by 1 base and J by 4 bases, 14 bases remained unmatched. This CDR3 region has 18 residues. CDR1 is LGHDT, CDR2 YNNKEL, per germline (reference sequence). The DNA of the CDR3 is TGTGCCAGCAGCCAAGTGCGGCCTTCCGGGGGGAGTTCAGATACGCAGTATTTT. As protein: CASSQVRPSGGSSDTQYF.

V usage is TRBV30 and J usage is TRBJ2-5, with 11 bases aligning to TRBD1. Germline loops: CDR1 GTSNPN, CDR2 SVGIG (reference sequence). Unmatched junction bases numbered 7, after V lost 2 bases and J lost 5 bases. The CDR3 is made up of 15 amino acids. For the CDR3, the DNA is TGTGCCTGGAGTTCCGGGACAGGGGGTCCCGAGACCCAGTACTTC. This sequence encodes CAWSSGTGGPETQYF.

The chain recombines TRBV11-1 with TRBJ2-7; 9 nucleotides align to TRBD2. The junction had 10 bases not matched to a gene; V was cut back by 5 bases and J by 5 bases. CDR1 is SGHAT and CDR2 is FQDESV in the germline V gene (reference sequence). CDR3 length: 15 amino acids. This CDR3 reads CASSMGTSSGDEQYF. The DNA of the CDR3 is TGTGCCAGCAGCATGGGGACTAGCAGCGGCGACGAGCAGTACTTC.

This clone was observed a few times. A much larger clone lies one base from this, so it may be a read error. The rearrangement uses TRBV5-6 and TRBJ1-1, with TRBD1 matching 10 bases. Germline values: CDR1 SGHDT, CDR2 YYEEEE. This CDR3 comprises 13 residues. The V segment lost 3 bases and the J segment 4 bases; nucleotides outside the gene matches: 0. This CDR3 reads CASSWTGGTEAFF. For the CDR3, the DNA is TGTGCCAGCAGCTGGACAGGGGGCACTGAAGCTTTCTTT.

The CDR3 DNA reads TGTGCCAGCAGGCCCCGTGTGGCAGGGGATGAAAAACTGTTTTTT. It specifies CASRPRVAGDEKLFF. The chain is built from TRBV6-5 and TRBJ1-4; a possible D gene is TRBD1 (6 bases). The ends were cut back, 6 bases at V and 6 bases at J, with 17 bases in the middle. This CDR3 has 15 amino acids. Germline V CDR1 and CDR2: MNHEY, SVGAGI.

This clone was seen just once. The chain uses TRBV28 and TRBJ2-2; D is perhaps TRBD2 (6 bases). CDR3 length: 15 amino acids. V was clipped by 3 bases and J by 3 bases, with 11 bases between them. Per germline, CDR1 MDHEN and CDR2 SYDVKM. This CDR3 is CASSFRGRYTGELFF. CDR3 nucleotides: TGTGCCAGCAGTTTCCGGGGGAGGTACACCGGGGAGCTGTTTTTT.

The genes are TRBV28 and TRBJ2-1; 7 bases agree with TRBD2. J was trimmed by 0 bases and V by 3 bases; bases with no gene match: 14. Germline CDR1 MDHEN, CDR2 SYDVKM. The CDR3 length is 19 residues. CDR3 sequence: CASSFLTGGAGSSYNEQFF. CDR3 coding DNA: TGTGCCAGCAGTTTTCTGACGGGGGGTGCGGGAAGCTCCTACAATGAGCAGTTCTTC.

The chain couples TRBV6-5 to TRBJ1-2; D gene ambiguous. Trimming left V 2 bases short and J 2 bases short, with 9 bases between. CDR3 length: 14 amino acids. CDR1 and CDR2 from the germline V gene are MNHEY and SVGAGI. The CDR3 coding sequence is TGTGCCAGCAGTTACGGGCAGGCAAACTATGGCTACACCTTC. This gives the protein CASSYGQANYGYTF.

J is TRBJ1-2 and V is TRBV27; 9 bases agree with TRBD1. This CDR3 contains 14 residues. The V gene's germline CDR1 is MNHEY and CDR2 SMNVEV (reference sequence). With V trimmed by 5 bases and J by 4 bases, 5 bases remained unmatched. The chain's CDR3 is CASSTRQGVYGYTF. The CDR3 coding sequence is TGTGCCAGCAGTACGCGACAGGGGGTCTATGGCTACACCTTC.

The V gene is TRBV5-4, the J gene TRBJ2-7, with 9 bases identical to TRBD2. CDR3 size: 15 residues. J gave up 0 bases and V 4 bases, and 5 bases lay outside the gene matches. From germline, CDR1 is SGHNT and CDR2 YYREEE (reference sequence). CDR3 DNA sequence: TGTGCCAGCAGCCCAATTAGCGGGAGCTCCTACGAGCAGTACTTC. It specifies CASSPISGSSYEQYF.

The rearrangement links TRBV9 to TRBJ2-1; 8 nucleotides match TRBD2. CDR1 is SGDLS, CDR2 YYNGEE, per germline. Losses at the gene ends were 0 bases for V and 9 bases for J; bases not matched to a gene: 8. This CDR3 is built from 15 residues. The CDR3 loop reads CASSVDGTSLSEQFF. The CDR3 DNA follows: TGTGCCAGCAGCGTAGACGGGACTAGTCTCAGTGAGCAGTTCTTC. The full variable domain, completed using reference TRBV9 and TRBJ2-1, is DSGVTQTPKHLITATGQRVTLRCSPRSGDLSVYWYQQSLDQGLQFLIQYYNGEERAKGNILERFSAQQFPDLHSELNLSSLELGDSALYFCASSVDGTSLSEQFFGPGTRLTVL.

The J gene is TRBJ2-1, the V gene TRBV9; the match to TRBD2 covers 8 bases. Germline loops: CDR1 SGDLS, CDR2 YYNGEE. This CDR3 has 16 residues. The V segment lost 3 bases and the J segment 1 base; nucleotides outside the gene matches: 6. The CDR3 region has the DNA TGTGCCAGCAGCGCCTTAGCGGGATCTTCCTACAATGAGCAGTTCTTC. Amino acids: CASSALAGSSYNEQFF.

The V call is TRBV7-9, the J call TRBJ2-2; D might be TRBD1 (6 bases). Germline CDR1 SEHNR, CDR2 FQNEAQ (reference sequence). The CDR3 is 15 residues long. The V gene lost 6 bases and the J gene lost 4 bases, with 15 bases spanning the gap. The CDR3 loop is CASRPQGMGTGELFF. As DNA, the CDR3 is TGTGCCAGCAGACCCCAGGGGATGGGCACCGGGGAGCTGTTTTTT. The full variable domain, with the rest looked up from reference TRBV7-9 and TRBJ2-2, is DTGVSQNPRHKITKRGQNVTFRCDPISEHNRLYWYRQTLGQGPEFLTYFQNEAQLEKSRLLSDRFSAERPKGSFSTLEIQRTEQGDSAMYLCASRPQGMGTGELFFGEGSRLTVL.

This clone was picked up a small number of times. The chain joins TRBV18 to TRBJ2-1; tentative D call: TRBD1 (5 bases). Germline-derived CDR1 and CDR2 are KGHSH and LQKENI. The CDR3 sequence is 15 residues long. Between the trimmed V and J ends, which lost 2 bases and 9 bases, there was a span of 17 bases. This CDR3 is CASSPSQGSTIEQFF. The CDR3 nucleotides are TGTGCCAGCTCACCATCCCAGGGATCTACAATTGAGCAGTTCTTC.

CDR3: CASSKEAGPYEQYF. In nucleotides, the CDR3 is TGTGCCAGTAGTAAAGAAGCCGGTCCCTACGAGCAGTACTTC. The gene calls are TRBV19 and TRBJ2-7; D gene uncertain. The CDR3 is 14 residues long. Germline assignment: CDR1 LNHDA and CDR2 SQIVND (reference sequence). Trimming cost V 4 bases and J 2 bases, with 12 bases left between them. Filled out from reference TRBV19 and TRBJ2-7, the complete variable domain reads DGGITQSPKYLFRKEGQNVTLSCEQNLNHDAMYWYRQDPGQGLRLIYYSQIVNDFQKGDIAEGYSVSREKKESFPLTVTSAQKNPTAFYLCASSKEAGPYEQYFGPGTRLTVT.

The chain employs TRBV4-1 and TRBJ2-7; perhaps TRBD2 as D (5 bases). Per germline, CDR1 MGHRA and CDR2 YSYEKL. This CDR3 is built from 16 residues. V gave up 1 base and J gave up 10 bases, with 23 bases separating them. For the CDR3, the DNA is TGCGCCAGCAGCCAAGCCTTCCCGGGATTACCTACGATCCAGTACTTC. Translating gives CASSQAFPGLPTIQYF.

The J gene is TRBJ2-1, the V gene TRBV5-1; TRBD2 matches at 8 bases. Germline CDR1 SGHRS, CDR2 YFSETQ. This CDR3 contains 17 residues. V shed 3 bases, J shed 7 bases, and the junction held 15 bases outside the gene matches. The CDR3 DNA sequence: TGCGCCAGCAGCTCCCGCCCCATCGGGGGGGGGAGGAATGAGCAGTTCTTC. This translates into CASSSRPIGGGRNEQFF.